Reported below is one T cell receptor (beta chain). The record originates from a study of radiation and T cells in renal cell carcinoma. The CDR3 runs 16 residues. The data were produced by immunoSEQ multiplex PCR, yet TCRdb's version contains in-frame clones alone and is incomplete. Among roughly 78,000 clones listed, about 81% were seen once. The time point was: blood 2 weeks post-SBRT. The treatment here: 15 Gy SBRT to primary tumor, nephrectomy 4 weeks later. The TCR comes from a man aged 60 to 75 with renal cell carcinoma. This chain connects TRBV21-1 to TRBJ1-1. TRBV21-1 is a pseudogene. Material: blood, obtained from a patient whose treatment included radiotherapy and nephrectomy. The CDR3 DNA reads as TGTGCCAGCAGCATGGCCAGGGAGTCGGAAAACACTGAAGCTTTCTTT. This sequence encodes CASSMARESENTEAFF.